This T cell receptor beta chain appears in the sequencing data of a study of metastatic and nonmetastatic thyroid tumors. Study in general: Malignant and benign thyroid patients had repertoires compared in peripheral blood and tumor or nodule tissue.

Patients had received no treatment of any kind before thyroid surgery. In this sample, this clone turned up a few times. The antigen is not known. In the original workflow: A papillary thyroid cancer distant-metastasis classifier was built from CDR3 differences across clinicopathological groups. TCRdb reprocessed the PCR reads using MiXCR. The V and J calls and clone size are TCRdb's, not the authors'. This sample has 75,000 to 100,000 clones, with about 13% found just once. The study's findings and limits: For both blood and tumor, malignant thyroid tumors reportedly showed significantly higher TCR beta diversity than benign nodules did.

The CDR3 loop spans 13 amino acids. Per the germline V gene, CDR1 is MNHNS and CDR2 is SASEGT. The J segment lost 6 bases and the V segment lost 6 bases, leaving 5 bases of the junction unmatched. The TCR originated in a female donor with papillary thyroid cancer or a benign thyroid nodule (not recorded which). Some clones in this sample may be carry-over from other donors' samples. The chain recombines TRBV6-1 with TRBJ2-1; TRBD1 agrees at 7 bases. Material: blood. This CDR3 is CASSPTGLNEQFF. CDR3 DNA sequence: TGTGCCAGCAGCCCGACAGGGCTCAATGAGCAGTTCTTC.